The rows below give T cell receptor beta chains drawn from one sample of a study of blood T cell repertoires in COVID-19. Only in-frame clones appear in the TCRdb table, and some are missing; sequencing was by immunoSEQ multiplex PCR. The data contain 140,000 to 150,000 clones, approximately 88% of them singletons. Sequences were obtained from PBMCs or T cells enriched from blood (not recorded which). These receptors all come from a woman between 25 and 40 years old with acute COVID-19. Each CDR3 is given with its conserved first and last residue. Fields, in order: D gene, J gene, clone size, V gene, CDR3 DNA, CDR3 protein. D genes are given only for firm matches. Clone size appears in some rows only: once, few, many, or a class for an expanded clone.

D: TRBD1
J: TRBJ1-5
size: .
V: TRBV2
DNA: TGTGCCAGCACAGGGGGCCATGGCCAGCCCCAGCATTTT
CDR3: CASTGGHGQPQHF

D: .
J: TRBJ1-5
size: .
V: TRBV28
DNA: TGTGCCAGCAGTCGGACAGTAAATCAGCCCCAGCATTTT
CDR3: CASSRTVNQPQHF

D: TRBD1
J: TRBJ2-5
size: .
V: TRBV15
DNA: TGTGCCACCAGCAAGGGACAGGGTGAGGAGACCCAGTACTTC
CDR3: CATSKGQGEETQYF

D: .
J: TRBJ1-2
size: .
V: TRBV28
DNA: TGTGCCAGCAGTTTATACGAGGATTTCGGCTATGGCTACACCTTC
CDR3: CASSLYEDFGYGYTF

D: TRBD2
J: TRBJ2-5
size: .
V: TRBV11-1
DNA: TGTGCCAGCAGGGGACTAGCGGGAGGGCAAGAGACCCAGTACTTC
CDR3: CASRGLAGGQETQYF

D: TRBD1
J: TRBJ1-2
size: .
V: TRBV7-9
DNA: TGTGCCAGCACTCCGGGACAGGAACACTATGGCTACACCTTC
CDR3: CASTPGQEHYGYTF

D: TRBD1
J: TRBJ1-4
size: .
V: TRBV29-1
DNA: TGCAGCGTTGAGACAGGGGGCGAAAAACTGTTTTTT
CDR3: CSVETGGEKLFF

D: TRBD2
J: TRBJ2-1
size: .
V: TRBV4-1
DNA: TGCGCCAGCAGCCTCCGACGGACTAGCGGGAGCGATGAGCAGTTCTTC
CDR3: CASSLRRTSGSDEQFF

D: TRBD1
J: TRBJ2-4
size: .
V: TRBV3-1/TRBV3-2
DNA: TGTGCCAGCAGCCAAGTTTCAACAGGGGGGTCCAAAAACATTCAGTACTTC
CDR3: CASSQVSTGGSKNIQYF

D: .
J: TRBJ1-1
size: once
V: TRBV7-2
DNA: TGTGCCAGCAGCTTAGGCGGGAGCGTTAGCCCTGAAGCTTTCTTT
CDR3: CASSLGGSVSPEAFF

D: .
J: TRBJ2-5
size: .
V: TRBV28
DNA: TGTGCCAGCAGTTTACCCTCGGCAGGGAGGGAGACCCAGTACTTC
CDR3: CASSLPSAGRETQYF

D: TRBD1
J: TRBJ2-1
size: .
V: TRBV18
DNA: TGTGCCAGCTCACCACTCCCACCCCCTCCGGGACAGGGGTCTGGGGATGAGCAGTTCTTC
CDR3: CASSPLPPPPGQGSGDEQFF

D: .
J: TRBJ1-1
size: once
V: TRBV27
DNA: TGTGCCAGCAGTTCCTGGACCGGAGGTGAAGCTTTCTTT
CDR3: CASSSWTGGEAFF

D: .
J: TRBJ1-4
size: .
V: TRBV9
DNA: TGTGCCAGCAGCCCAACCACGGGTGAAAAACTGTTTTTT
CDR3: CASSPTTGEKLFF

D: .
J: TRBJ1-5
size: .
V: TRBV29-1
DNA: TGCAGCGTTGGAGGGGGAATGGGCAATCAGCCCCAGCATTTT
CDR3: CSVGGGMGNQPQHF

D: .
J: TRBJ2-7
size: .
V: TRBV5-1
DNA: TGCGCCAGCAGCTCACAGGGTTTTAACGAGCAGTACTTC
CDR3: CASSSQGFNEQYF

D: TRBD1
J: TRBJ1-6
size: .
V: TRBV27
DNA: TGTGCCAGCCGCCTCGGACAGGGAAATTCACCCCTCCACTTT
CDR3: CASRLGQGNSPLHF

D: .
J: TRBJ2-7
size: .
V: TRBV4-1
DNA: TGCGCCAGCAGCCAAGATTTGGGGGCGAGGAACTCCTACGAGCAGTACTTC
CDR3: CASSQDLGARNSYEQYF

D: .
J: TRBJ2-1
size: .
V: TRBV18
DNA: TGTGCCAGCTCACCGGAGCTAGGGGCGAGCTCCTACAATGAGCAGTTCTTC
CDR3: CASSPELGASSYNEQFF

D: .
J: TRBJ2-3
size: .
V: TRBV7-3
DNA: TGTGCCAGCAGCTTACAGGGTACTAGCACAGATACGCAGTATTTT
CDR3: CASSLQGTSTDTQYF

D: TRBD2
J: TRBJ2-1
size: .
V: TRBV19
DNA: TGTGCCAGTAGCGAAACGGGACTAGATTACAATGAGCAGTTCTTC
CDR3: CASSETGLDYNEQFF

D: .
J: TRBJ2-2
size: .
V: TRBV19
DNA: TGTGCCAGTTCGACGACAGCAAACACCGGGGAGCTGTTTTTT
CDR3: CASSTTANTGELFF

D: .
J: TRBJ2-7
size: .
V: TRBV28
DNA: TGTGCCAGCATTAATAGGGGATTAAGCTCCTACGAGCAGTACTTC
CDR3: CASINRGLSSYEQYF

D: .
J: TRBJ2-2
size: .
V: TRBV7-2
DNA: TGTGCCAGCAGCGGCCAGGCCGGCGGGGAGCTGTTTTTT
CDR3: CASSGQAGGELFF

D: TRBD1
J: TRBJ1-4
size: .
V: TRBV14
DNA: TGTGCCAGCAGTCAGGGGGAGAGCGAAAAACTGTTTTTT
CDR3: CASSQGESEKLFF

D: TRBD2
J: TRBJ2-2
size: .
V: TRBV3-1/TRBV3-2
DNA: TGTGCCAGCAGCGGAGGGACTAGCGGGAGGATGGAGCTGTTTTTT
CDR3: CASSGGTSGRMELFF

D: TRBD1
J: TRBJ1-2
size: once
V: TRBV10-3
DNA: TGTGCCATCAGTGAGTCCGACAGGGTCGACCTGCTCTATGGCTACACCTTC
CDR3: CAISESDRVDLLYGYTF

D: .
J: TRBJ1-1
size: .
V: TRBV27
DNA: TGTGCCAGCAGTTTATTAGTGGACAAGGAAGCTTTCTTT
CDR3: CASSLLVDKEAFF

D: TRBD2
J: TRBJ2-1
size: .
V: TRBV12-3/TRBV12-4
DNA: TGTGCCACGGGGGGTCCCTACAATGAGCAGTTCTTC
CDR3: CATGGPYNEQFF

D: .
J: TRBJ1-5
size: .
V: TRBV19
DNA: TGTGCCAGTAGTATAACTCCGGGATCCAGAAGAGATCAGCCCCAGCATTTT
CDR3: CASSITPGSRRDQPQHF

D: .
J: TRBJ2-1
size: .
V: TRBV18
DNA: TGTGCCAGCTCACCGGACATATACAATGAGCAGTTCTTC
CDR3: CASSPDIYNEQFF